The clone carrying this TCR beta chain was counted between two and nine times. The data were obtained in a study of blood T cell repertoires in COVID-19. Study at large: Acute and convalescent COVID-19 samples came from the United States, Italy and Spain. Nucleic acid was either cDNA or gDNA, and it came from T cells, B-cell-depleted T cells, or PBMCs.

Under the authors' procedure: Quantification of nucleated cells was approximated via reference gene primer amplification. TCRdb keeps only in-frame clones here, not all; method: immunoSEQ multiplex PCR. D and trimming were read from the DNA, whereas the V and J calls and clone size are those reported in that table. The sample lists hundreds of thousands of clones; roughly 86% were seen once. V was pared by 5 bases and J by 2 bases, with 11 bases between. Germline CDR1 and CDR2: SGHDT and YYEEEE. The CDR3 is made up of 14 amino acids. The receptor comes from a woman aged 55-69 years who had recovered from COVID-19. The chain has TRBV5-6 and TRBJ1-3; TRBD1 might be the D (5 bases). Sequencing was carried out using peripheral blood. Here the CDR3 reads CASSWGRTGNTIYF. As DNA, the CDR3 is TGTGCCAGCAGTTGGGGGAGGACTGGAAACACCATATATTTT.